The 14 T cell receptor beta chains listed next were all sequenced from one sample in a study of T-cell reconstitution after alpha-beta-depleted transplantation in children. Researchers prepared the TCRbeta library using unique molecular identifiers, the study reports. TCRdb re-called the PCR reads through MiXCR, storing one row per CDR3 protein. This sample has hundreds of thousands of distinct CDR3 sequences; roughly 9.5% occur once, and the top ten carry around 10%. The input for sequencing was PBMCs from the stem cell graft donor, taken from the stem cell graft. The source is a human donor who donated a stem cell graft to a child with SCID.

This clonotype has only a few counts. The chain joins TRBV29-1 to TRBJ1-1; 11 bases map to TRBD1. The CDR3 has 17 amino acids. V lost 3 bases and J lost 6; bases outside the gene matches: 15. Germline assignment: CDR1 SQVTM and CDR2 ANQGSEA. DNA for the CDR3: TGCAGCGTTGATTCCAGTCGAAGGACAGGGGGCGGAGCTGAAGCTTTCTTT. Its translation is CSVDSSRRTGGGAEAFF.

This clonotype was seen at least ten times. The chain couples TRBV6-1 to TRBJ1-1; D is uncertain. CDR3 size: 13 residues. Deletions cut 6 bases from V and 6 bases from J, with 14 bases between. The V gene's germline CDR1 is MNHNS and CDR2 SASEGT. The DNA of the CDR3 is TGTGCCAGCAGCCAGACATATAAATCTGAAGCTTTCTTT. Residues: CASSQTYKSEAFF.

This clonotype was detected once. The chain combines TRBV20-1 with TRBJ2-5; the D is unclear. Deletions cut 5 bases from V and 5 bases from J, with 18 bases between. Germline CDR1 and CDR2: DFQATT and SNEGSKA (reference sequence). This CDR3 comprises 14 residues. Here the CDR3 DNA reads TGCAGTGCTGCCCCGGTAGGCGTTTGGGAGACCCAGTACTTC. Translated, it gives CSAAPVGVWETQYF.

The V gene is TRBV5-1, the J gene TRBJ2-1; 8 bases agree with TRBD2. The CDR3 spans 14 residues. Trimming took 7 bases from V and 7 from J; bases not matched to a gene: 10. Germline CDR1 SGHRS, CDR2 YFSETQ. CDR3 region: CASHSGEGENEQFF. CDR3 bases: TGCGCCAGCCATAGCGGGGAGGGGGAAAATGAGCAGTTCTTC.

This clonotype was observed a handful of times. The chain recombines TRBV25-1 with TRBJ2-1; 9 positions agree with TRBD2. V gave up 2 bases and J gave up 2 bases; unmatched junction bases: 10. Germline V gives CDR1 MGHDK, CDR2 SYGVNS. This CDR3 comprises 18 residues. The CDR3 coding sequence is TGTGCCAGCAGTGAAGGACGACTAGCGGCAAACCCCTACAATGAGCAGTTCTTC. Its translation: CASSEGRLAANPYNEQFF.

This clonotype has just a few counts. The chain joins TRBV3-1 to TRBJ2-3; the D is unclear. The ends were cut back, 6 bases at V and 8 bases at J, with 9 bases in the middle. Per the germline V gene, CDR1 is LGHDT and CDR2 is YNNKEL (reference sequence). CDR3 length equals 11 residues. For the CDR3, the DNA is TGTGCCAGCAGTCAGACGGGTACGCAGTATTTT. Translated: CASSQTGTQYF.

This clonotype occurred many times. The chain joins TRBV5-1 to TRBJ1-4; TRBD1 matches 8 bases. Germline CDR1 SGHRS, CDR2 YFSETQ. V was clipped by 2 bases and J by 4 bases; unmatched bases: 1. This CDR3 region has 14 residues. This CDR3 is CASSLGQGNEKLFF. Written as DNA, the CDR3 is TGCGCCAGCAGCTTAGGACAGGGTAATGAAAAACTGTTTTTT.

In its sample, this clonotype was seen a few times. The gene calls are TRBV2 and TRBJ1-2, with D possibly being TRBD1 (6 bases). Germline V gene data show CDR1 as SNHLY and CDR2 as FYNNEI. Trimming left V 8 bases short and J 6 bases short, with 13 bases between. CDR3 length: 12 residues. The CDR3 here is CASGPYRDGYTF. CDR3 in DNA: TGTGCCAGCGGACCCTACAGGGATGGCTACACCTTC. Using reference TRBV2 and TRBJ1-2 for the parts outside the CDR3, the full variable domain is EPEVTQTPSHQVTQMGQEVILRCVPISNHLYFYWYRQILGQKVEFLVSFYNNEISEKSEIFDDQFSVERPDGSNFTLKIRSTKLEDSAMYFCASGPYRDGYTFGSGTRLTVV.

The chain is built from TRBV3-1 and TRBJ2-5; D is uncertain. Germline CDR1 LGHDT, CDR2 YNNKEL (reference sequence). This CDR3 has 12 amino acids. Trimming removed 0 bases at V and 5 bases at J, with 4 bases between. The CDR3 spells CASSQDSETQYF. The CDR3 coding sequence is TGTGCCAGCAGCCAAGATAGCGAGACCCAGTACTTC.

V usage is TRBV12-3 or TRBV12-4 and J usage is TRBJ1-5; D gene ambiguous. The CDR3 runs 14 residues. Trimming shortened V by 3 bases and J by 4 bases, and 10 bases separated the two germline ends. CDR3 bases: TGTGCCAGCAGTTTGCTAAGTAAGAATCAGCCCCAGCATTTT. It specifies CASSLLSKNQPQHF.

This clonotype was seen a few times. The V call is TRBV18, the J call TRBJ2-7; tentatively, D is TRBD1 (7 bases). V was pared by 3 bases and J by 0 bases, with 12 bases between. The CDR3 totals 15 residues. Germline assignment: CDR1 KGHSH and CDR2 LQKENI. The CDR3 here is CASSPPGGNSYEQYF. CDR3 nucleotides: TGTGCCAGCTCACCCCCAGGGGGGAACTCCTACGAGCAGTACTTC.

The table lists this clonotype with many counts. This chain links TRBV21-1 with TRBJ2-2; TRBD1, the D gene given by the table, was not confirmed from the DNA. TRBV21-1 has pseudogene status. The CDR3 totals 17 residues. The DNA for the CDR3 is TGTGCCAGCAGCACATGTACCCGTCGTGGGGGGACCGGGGAGCTGTTTTTT. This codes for CASSTCTRRGGTGELFF.

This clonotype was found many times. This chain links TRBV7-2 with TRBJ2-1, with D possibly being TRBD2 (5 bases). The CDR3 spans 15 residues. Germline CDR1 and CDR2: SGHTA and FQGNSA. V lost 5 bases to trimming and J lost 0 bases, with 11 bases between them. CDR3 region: CASSVEAGSYNEQFF. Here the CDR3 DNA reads TGTGCCAGCAGCGTGGAGGCTGGCTCCTACAATGAGCAGTTCTTC.

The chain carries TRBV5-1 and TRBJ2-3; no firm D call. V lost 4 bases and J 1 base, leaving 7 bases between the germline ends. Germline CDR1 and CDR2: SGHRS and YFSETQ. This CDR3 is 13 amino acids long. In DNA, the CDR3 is TGCGCCAGCAGCCCCGACGGCACAGATACGCAGTATTTT. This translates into CASSPDGTDTQYF.